Detailed here is one T cell receptor (beta chain). Its antigen is currently not known. No quality values exist for individual bases; no much larger clone is one base distant. Measured from the cysteine to the phenylalanine, the CDR3 is 18 residues long. The retained sequence is limited to the CDR3, 54 bases, with the frame set at the first base. CDR1 and CDR2 were assigned from the germline V gene as WSHSY and SAAADI. Compared with germline, V lacks 3 bases and J lacks 1 base; bases without a gene match: 10. These data originate in a study of STAT5B mutations in CD4+ large granular lymphocyte leukemia (dated 2022 in TCRdb). For context, the study as a whole: Among the healthy controls, the CDR3 'QG' motif was associated with a particular HLA allele. The study compared the TCRbeta repertoires of patients with CD4+ T-cell large granular lymphocyte leukemia against the TCRbeta repertoires of healthy blood donors. The purity of purified fractions was confirmed by flow cytometry on FACSCanto II or FACSVerse to exceed 95% among lymphocytes. The paper as a whole reports these results and caveats: The data were not HLA-matched, and the higher clonality in CD4+ T-LGLL than in CD8+ T-LGLL could be due to the relatively small sample size. CD4-sorted patient repertoires appeared more clonal than healthy CD4+ repertoires, and this difference persisted after removing the putative leukemic clones. TRBV06-family usage was enriched among the top patient clones (8/27) compared with healthy controls (2/35). Main leukemic clonotypes were private to each patient, although under 30% appeared at low frequency in other patients' non-leukemic repertoires.

Buffy coats from under 40 blood donors, supplied by the Finnish Red Cross blood service, were used as healthy controls. All TCR-sequenced material derived from peripheral blood: patient blood samples and healthy donor buffy coats. Peripheral blood mononuclear cells were isolated by Ficoll-Hypaque gradient centrifugation. For the healthy controls, CD4+ cells were obtained from buffy coats by magnetic purification. The Gentra Puregene Cell and Tissue kit was used for genomic DNA extraction, and quantification was performed on a Qubit 2.0 fluorometer. The immunoSEQ assay at survey resolution was applied to genomic DNA for sequencing of TCRbeta rearrangements. As for how the authors treated the data: In the TCR sequencing data, the smallest productive clonotype frequency that could be detected was 2.59 x 10-5. Only productive TCRbeta rearrangements, meaning sequences that were complete and in-frame, were kept for the analyses. Clonality for each sample was calculated as Simpson clonality in the immunoSEQ Analyzer version 3.0. Clones were categorized by frequency as very rare, small, medium, large (1-20%) or hyperexpanded (>20%). Generation probabilities were estimated with OLGA 1.2.3, V-gene circos plots were made with VDJtools, specificities were looked up in VDJdb, and CDR3 motifs were identified with GLIPH. Entries here come from immuneACCESS through TCRdb and include only in-frame sequences with V and J called. Some clones fail to appear in such tables; in the studies checked, an unresolved V gene covers under half of the shortfall, and the cause of the remainder is unknown. The DNA gave D and trimming, while V, J and clone size come from that table. The sample includes roughly 32,000 clones, with roughly three quarters observed a single time. The ten largest make up about 2% of the sample.

This clonotype was obtained from a human donor in good health. The sequence links TRBV10-2 to TRBJ2-2, and 8 bases in between align with TRBD2. Sequences were obtained from CD4+ T cells from blood buffy coats. The bases are TGCGCCAGCAGTGATGGGGCGGGAGGCTATCGGAACACCGGGGAGCTGTTTTTT. This sequence encodes CASSDGAGGYRNTGELFF.